These 15 T cell receptor beta chains were sequenced from one sample in a study of T cells in women clearing cervical HPV infection. The table came from immunoSEQ multiplex PCR; TCRdb's copy has only in-frame clones and leaves some out. The sample data list 35,000 to 45,000 clones. Sequenced: blood buffy coat. All receptors derive from a woman between 18 and 70 years old with a cervical HPV16 infection that either progressed to CIN3+ or cleared (not recorded which).

To note about this clone: The DNA ends 3 residues before the CDR3 does, and the rest of the CDR3 is filled in from the germline J gene. The chain carries TRBV2 and TRBJ1-5; a weak D match, TRBD1 (6 bases). The CDR3 has 15 residues. Germline loops: CDR1 SNHLY, CDR2 FYNNEI. The V end lost 6 bases, the J end lost 3 bases, and 15 bases lay between the germline ends. CDR3 DNA, as far as it was read: TGTGCCAGCAGGAACAGGGACCCGCTCAATCAGCCC. This codes for CASRNRDPLNQP. The CDR3 in full is CASRNRDPLNQPQHF.

Concerning this clone: Read sequence stops 3 residues before the CDR3 end, and the germline J gene provides the missing end. The chain uses TRBV20-1 and TRBJ1-1, with 7 positions matching TRBD1. CDR1 and CDR2 from the germline V gene are DFQATT and SNEGSKA (reference sequence). Trimming cost V 4 bases and J 4 bases; bases outside gene matches: 9. This CDR3 is built from 14 residues. The part of the CDR3 DNA that was read is TGCAGTGCTACAGATACAGGGGTCGTCACTGAA. Translation: CSATDTGVVTE. The complete CDR3 reads CSATDTGVVTEAFF.

As regards this clone: Read coverage stops 3 residues before the CDR3 terminus; the germline J gene supplies the remainder. The V call is TRBV7-9, the J call TRBJ2-3, with D possibly TRBD2 on 5 matching bases. The CDR3 is 14 residues long. CDR1 and CDR2 (germline): SEHNR, FQNEAQ (reference sequence). This CDR3 is CASSLVIARETQYF. CDR3 bases read: TGTGCCAGCAGCTTGGTGATAGCGAGAGAGACG.

Worth noting for this clone: The missing CDR3 end, 3 residues past where the read stops, is filled in from the germline J gene. The J gene is TRBJ1-1, the V gene TRBV10-3; D is uncertain. V lost 8 bases and J lost 1, with 11 bases in between. CDR1 and CDR2 from the germline V gene are ENHRY and SYGVKD. The CDR3 spans 13 residues. CDR3 in amino acids: CAIGGEQNTEAFF. The CDR3 DNA, read in part, is TGTGCCATCGGCGGGGAGCAGAACACTGAA.

As regards this clone: The read finishes 3 residues shy of the CDR3 end, and the germline J gene is used to complete it. This sequence joins TRBV7-8 and TRBJ2-1, with D uncertain. Germline V gives CDR1 SGHVS, CDR2 FQNEAQ. The V end was cut by 4 bases, the J end by 0 bases, with 10 bases between. CDR3 size: 15 residues. This CDR3 reads CASSSSRGSYNEQFF. The CDR3 DNA, read in part, is TGTGCCAGCAGCTCCTCCCGAGGCTCCTACAATGAG. The entire variable domain, with the rest obtained from reference TRBV7-8 and TRBJ2-1, is as follows: GAGVSQSPRYKVAKRGQDVALRCDPISGHVSLFWYQQALGQGPEFLTYFQNEAQLDKSGLPSDRFFAERPEGSVSTLKIQRTQQEDSAVYLCASSSSRGSYNEQFFGPGTRLTVL.

This CDR3 reads CASSLESNNEQFF. CDR3 DNA (partial): TGTGCCAGCAGCTTAGAATCTAACAATGAG. V gene TRBV7-8 combines with J gene TRBJ2-1, with no clear D. Read data end 3 residues before the CDR3 end; the end is taken from the germline J gene. The CDR3 spans 13 residues. Germline V gene lookup returns CDR1 SGHVS and CDR2 FQNEAQ. V was shortened by 1 base and J by 5 bases, with 6 bases between the two germline ends.

The CDR3 sequence is CAWSVKGNQPQYF. CDR3 DNA, as far as it was read: TGTGCCTGGAGTGTGAAGGGCAATCAGCCG. This chain connects TRBV30 to TRBJ2-3; no definite D call. The read falls 3 residues short of the CDR3 end, and the missing part is taken from the germline J gene. The CDR3 extends over 13 amino acids. Germline V lookup: CDR1 GTSNPN, CDR2 SVGIG (reference sequence).

With regard to this clone: The sequence runs out 3 residues before the end of the CDR3; the remainder is reconstructed from the germline J gene. The chain joins TRBV19 to TRBJ2-7, with D perhaps being TRBD1 or TRBD2 (5 bases each). V lost 2 bases to trimming and J lost 6 bases, with 14 bases between them. Looked up from germline, CDR1 is LNHDA and CDR2 is SQIVND (reference sequence). The CDR3 covers 14 residues. The DNA read from the CDR3 is TGTGCCAGTAGTATACAGGGAGAGACGGGCGAG. This gives the protein CASSIQGETGE. The entire CDR3 sequence reads CASSIQGETGEQYF. The complete variable domain, with remaining parts taken from reference TRBV19 and TRBJ2-7, reads DGGITQSPKYLFRKEGQNVTLSCEQNLNHDAMYWYRQDPGQGLRLIYYSQIVNDFQKGDIAEGYSVSREKKESFPLTVTSAQKNPTAFYLCASSIQGETGEQYFGPGTRLTVT.

In the case of this clone: Read data end 3 residues before the CDR3 end; the end is taken from the germline J gene. The rearrangement joins TRBV2 to TRBJ1-1; D uncertain. In germline, CDR1 is SNHLY, CDR2 FYNNEI. The CDR3 length is 14 residues. V lost 4 bases and J lost 1, with 10 bases in between. This CDR3 reads CASSVLATNTEAFF. The DNA read from the CDR3 is TGTGCCAGCAGTGTGCTAGCGACGAACACTGAA.

Regarding this clone: The CDR3 end lies 3 residues beyond the end of the read and is filled in from the germline J gene. The V and J genes are TRBV5-1 and TRBJ2-1, with TRBD1 identical over 8 bases. Germline-derived CDR1 and CDR2 are SGHRS and YFSETQ. This CDR3 has 15 residues. V lost 4 bases and J lost 8; bases outside the gene matches: 11. The CDR3 spells CASSPGTGIWDEQFF. The covered CDR3 bases are TGCGCCAGCAGCCCCGGGACAGGCATTTGGGATGAG.

Remarks on this clone: The CDR3 is cut off 3 residues early in the read; its end comes from the germline J gene. The J gene is TRBJ2-3, the V gene TRBV7-2, with TRBD2 identical over 11 bases. CDR3 length: 15 amino acids. The J segment lost 2 bases and the V segment lost 4 bases, leaving 2 bases of the junction unmatched. Germline V gives CDR1 SGHTA, CDR2 FQGNSA. The sequenced part of the CDR3 DNA is TGTGCCAGCAGCTATAGCGGGAGGGACACAGATACG. The encoded protein is CASSYSGRDTDT. The entire CDR3 sequence reads CASSYSGRDTDTQYF.

On this clone: The sequenced fragment ends 3 residues before the CDR3 boundary, so the rest is inferred from the germline J gene. This sequence joins TRBV19 and TRBJ2-3; TRBD1 matches at 9 bases. There are 16 residues in the CDR3. The germline V gene encodes CDR1 LNHDA and CDR2 SQIVND (reference sequence). The CDR3 here is CASSQTGGDGNQPQYF. CDR3 bases read: TGTGCCAGTAGCCAGACAGGGGGAGATGGTAATCAGCCG.

Details on this clone: One junction end does not reproduce the germline sequence, and a read error may be involved. CDR3 DNA (partial): TGTGCTAGCAGCCCTAGACGGGACAGGGTATTCTCCGGGGAG. It is translated as CASSPRRDRVFSGE. The whole CDR3 protein is CASSPRRDRVFSGELFF. This chain joins TRBV7-7 and TRBJ2-2; 9 nucleotides line up with TRBD1. The CDR3 goes on 3 residues after the read ends, and that part is filled in from the germline J gene. This CDR3 is built from 17 residues. Looked up from germline, CDR1 is SSHAT and CDR2 is FNYEAQ (reference sequence).

Remarks on this clone: The read ends 3 residues early relative to the CDR3; the germline J gene fills the gap. The chain has TRBV5-1 and TRBJ1-5, with D perhaps TRBD1 (6 bases). V lost 0 bases, J lost 7 bases, and 11 bases lay in between. Germline values: CDR1 SGHRS, CDR2 YFSETQ. The CDR3 covers 14 residues. The CDR3 bases that were read are TGCGCCAGCAGCTTGGGGGGCAGGGGCCAGCCC. Translating it yields CASSLGGRGQP. The CDR3 in full is CASSLGGRGQPQHF.

Points on this clone: The CDR3 goes on 3 residues after the read ends, and that part is filled in from the germline J gene. The chain has TRBV28 and TRBJ1-5; 10 nucleotides match TRBD1. The CDR3 length is 16 residues. The germline gives CDR1 MDHEN, CDR2 SYDVKM. The J segment lost 6 bases and the V segment lost 6 bases, leaving 11 bases of the junction unmatched. Incomplete CDR3 DNA: TGTGCCAGCAGCCCTGGAGACAGGGGGCGACGTCAGCCC. As protein: CASSPGDRGRRQP. The complete CDR3 protein is CASSPGDRGRRQPQHF.